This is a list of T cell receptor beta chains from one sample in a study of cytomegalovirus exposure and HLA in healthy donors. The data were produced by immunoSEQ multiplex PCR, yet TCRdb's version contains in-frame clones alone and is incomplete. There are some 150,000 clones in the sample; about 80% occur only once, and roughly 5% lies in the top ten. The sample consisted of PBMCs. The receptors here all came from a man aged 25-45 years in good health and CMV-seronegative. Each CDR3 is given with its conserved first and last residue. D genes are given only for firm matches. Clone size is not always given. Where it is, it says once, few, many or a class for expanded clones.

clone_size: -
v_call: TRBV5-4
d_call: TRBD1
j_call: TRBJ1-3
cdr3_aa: CASSLAGGSGNTIYF
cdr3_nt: TGTGCCAGCAGCTTGGCAGGGGGCTCTGGAAACACCATATATTTT

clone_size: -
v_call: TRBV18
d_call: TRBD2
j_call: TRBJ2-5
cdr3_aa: CASSPSGQETQYF
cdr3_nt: TGTGCCAGCTCCCCTAGCGGTCAAGAGACCCAGTACTTC

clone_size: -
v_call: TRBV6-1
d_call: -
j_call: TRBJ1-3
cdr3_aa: CASHSSGNTIYF
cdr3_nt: TGTGCCAGCCACAGCTCTGGAAACACCATATATTTT

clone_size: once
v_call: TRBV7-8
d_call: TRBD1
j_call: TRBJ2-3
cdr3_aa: CASSLVDRDLFMDTQYF
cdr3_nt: TGTGCCAGCAGCTTAGTGGACAGGGACCTCTTTATGGATACGCAGTATTTT

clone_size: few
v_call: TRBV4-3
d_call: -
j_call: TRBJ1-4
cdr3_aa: CASSQDRAGGEKLFF
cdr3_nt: TGCGCCAGCAGCCAAGATAGGGCCGGAGGCGAAAAACTGTTTTTT

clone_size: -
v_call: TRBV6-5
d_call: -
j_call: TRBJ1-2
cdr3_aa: CASRSDSGYTF
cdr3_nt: TGTGCCAGCAGGAGTGACTCCGGCTACACCTTC

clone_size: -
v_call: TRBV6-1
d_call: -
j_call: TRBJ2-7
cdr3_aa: CASSAGHLSYEQYF
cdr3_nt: TGTGCCAGCAGTGCGGGACATCTATCCTACGAGCAGTACTTC

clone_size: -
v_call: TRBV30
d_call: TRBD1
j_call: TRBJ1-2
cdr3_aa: CAWSVDNRGYGYTF
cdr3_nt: TGTGCCTGGAGTGTAGATAACAGGGGGTATGGCTACACCTTC

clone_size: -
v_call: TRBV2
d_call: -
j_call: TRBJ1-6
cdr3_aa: CASIRGETGRYSPLHF
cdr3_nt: TGTGCCAGCATTCGAGGGGAGACAGGCCGATATTCACCCCTCCACTTT

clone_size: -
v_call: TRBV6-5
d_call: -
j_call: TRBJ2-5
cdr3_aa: CASSSLMGHPQETQYF
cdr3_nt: TGTGCCAGCAGTTCCCTCATGGGACACCCCCAAGAGACCCAGTACTTC

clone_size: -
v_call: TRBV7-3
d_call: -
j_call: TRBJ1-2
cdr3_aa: CASSPGVLGESYGYTF
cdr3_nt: TGTGCCAGCAGCCCAGGCGTTTTAGGGGAAAGCTATGGCTACACCTTC